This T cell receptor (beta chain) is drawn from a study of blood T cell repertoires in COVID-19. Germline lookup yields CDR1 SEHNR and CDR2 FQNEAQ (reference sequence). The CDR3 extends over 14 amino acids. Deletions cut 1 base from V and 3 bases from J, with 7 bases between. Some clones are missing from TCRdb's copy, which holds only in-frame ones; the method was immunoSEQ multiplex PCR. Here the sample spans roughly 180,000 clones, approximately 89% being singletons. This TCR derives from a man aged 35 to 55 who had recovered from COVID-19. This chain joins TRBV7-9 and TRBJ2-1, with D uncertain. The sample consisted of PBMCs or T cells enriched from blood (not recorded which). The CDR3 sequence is CASSLVAVYNEQFF. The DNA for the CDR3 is TGTGCCAGCAGCTTAGTAGCCGTCTACAATGAGCAGTTCTTC.